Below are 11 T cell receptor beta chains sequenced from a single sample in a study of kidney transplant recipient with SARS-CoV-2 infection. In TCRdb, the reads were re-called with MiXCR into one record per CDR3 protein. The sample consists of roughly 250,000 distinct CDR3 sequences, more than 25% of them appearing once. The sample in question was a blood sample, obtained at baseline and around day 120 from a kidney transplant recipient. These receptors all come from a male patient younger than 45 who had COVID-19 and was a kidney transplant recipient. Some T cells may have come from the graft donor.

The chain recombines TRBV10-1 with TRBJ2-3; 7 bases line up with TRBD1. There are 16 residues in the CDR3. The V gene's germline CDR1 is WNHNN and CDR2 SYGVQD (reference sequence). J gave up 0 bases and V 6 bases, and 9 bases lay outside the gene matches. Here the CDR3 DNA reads TGCGCCAGCAGCCGATCCCGGACAGGAAGCACAGATACGCAGTATTTT. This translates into CASSRSRTGSTDTQYF.

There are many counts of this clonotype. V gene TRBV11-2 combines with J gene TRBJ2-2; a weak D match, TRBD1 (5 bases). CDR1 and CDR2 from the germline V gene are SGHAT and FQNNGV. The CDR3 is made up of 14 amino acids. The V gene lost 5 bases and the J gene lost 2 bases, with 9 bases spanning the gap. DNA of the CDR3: TGTGCCAGCAGCCCGGACACAAACACCGGGGAGCTGTTTTTT. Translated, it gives CASSPDTNTGELFF.

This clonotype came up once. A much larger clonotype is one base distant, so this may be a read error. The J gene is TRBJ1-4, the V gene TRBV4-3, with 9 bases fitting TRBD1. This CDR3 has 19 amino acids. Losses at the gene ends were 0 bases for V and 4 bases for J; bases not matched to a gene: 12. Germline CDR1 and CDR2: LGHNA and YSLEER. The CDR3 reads CASSQDLNTGGAINEKLFF. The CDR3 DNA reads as TGCGCCAGCAGCCAAGATCTCAATACAGGGGGCGCGATTAATGAAAAACTGTTTTTT.

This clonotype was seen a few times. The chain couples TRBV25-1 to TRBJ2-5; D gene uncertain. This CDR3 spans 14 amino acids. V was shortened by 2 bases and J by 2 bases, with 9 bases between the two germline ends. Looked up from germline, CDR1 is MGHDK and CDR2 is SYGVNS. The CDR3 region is CASSELGSQETQYF. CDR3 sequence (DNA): TGTGCCAGCAGTGAACTAGGCAGTCAAGAGACCCAGTACTTC.

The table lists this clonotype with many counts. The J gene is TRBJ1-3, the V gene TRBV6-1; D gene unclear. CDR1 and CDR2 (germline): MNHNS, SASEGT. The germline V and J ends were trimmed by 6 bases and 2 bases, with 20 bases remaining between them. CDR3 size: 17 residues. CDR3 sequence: CASRGSGPGSPGNTIYF. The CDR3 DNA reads TGTGCCAGCAGGGGGAGTGGTCCGGGCTCCCCTGGAAACACCATATATTTT.

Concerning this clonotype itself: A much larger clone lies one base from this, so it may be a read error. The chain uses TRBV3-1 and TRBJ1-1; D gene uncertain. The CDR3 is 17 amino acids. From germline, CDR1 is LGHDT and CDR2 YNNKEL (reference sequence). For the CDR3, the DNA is TGTGCCAGCAGCTGGGATGGTCCCATTTCAATTCGCACTGAAGTTTTCTTT. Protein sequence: CASSWDGPISIRTEVFF.

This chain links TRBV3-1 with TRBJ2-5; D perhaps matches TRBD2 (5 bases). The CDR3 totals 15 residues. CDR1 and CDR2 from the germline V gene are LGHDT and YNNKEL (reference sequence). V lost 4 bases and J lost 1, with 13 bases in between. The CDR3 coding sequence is TGTGCCAGCAGCCCCACTTCGGGGTCCCAAGAGACCCAGTACTTC. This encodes CASSPTSGSQETQYF.

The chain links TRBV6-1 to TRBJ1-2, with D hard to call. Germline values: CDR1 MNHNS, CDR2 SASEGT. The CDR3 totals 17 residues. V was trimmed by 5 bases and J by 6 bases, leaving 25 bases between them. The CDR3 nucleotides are TGTGCCAGCAGTATCCTATGGGAATGTAGAAAGACCCATGGCTACACCTTC. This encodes CASSILWECRKTHGYTF.

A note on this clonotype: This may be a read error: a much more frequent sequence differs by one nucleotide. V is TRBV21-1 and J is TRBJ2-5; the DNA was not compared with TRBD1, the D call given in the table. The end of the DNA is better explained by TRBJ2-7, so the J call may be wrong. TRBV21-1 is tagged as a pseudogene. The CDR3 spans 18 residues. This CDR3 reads CASSINPSDRAKAYEQYF. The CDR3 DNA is TGTGCCAGCAGCATAAATCCCTCGGACAGGGCCAAAGCCTACGAGCAGTACTTC.

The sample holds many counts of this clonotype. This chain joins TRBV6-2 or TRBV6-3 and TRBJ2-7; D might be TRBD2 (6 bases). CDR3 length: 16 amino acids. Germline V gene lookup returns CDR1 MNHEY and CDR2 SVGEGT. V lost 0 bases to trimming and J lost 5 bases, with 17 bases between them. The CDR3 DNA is TGTGCCAGCAGTTACTCGATCCCCCCTGGAGGGAACGAGCAGTACTTC. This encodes CASSYSIPPGGNEQYF.

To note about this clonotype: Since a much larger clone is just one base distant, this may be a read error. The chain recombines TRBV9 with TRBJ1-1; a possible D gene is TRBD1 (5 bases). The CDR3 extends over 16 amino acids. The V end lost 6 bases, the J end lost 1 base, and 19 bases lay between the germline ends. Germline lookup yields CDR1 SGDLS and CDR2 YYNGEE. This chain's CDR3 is CASTRRVGTGNTEAFF. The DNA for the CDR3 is TGTGCCAGCACCCGGAGGGTAGGGACTGGGAACACTGAAGCTTTCTTT.